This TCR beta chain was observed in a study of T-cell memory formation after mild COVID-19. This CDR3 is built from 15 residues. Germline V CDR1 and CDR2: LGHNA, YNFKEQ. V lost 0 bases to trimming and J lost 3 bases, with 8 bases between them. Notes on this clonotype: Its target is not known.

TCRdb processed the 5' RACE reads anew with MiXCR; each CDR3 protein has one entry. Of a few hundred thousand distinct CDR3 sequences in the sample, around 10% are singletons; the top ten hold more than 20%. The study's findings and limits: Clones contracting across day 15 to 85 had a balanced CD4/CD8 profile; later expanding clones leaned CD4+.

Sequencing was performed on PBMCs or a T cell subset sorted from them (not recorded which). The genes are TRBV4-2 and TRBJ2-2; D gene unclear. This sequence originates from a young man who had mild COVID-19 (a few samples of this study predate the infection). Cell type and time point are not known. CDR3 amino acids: CASSQEVRDTGELFF. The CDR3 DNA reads TGTGCCAGCAGCCAAGAGGTCCGGGACACCGGGGAGCTGTTTTTT.